This entry features one T cell receptor beta chain sequence. Its antigen is as yet unknown. The data are from a study of cytomegalovirus exposure and HLA in healthy donors. General observations from the study: Usually a TCR sequence was rare, but some public TCRs were found in many donors.

PCR used 60 Vbeta primers and 13 Jbeta primers. Method: immunoSEQ multiplex PCR; TCRdb's copy keeps in-frame clones and lacks some. The sample has tens of thousands of clones. The germline CDR1 and CDR2 sequences are KGHSH and LQKENI. The germline V and J ends were trimmed by 0 bases and 1 base, with 12 bases remaining between them. This CDR3 has 16 amino acids. Source material: PBMCs. The J gene is TRBJ1-1, the V gene TRBV18, with D unclear. This clonotype originated in a female donor in good health and CMV-seropositive. The CDR3 protein is CASSPPGSTSNTEAFF. The DNA of the CDR3 is TGTGCCAGCTCACCACCGGGCAGCACCTCGAACACTGAAGCTTTCTTT.